The 16 T cell receptor beta chains reported below all come from one sample, sequenced in a study of post-analysis software for immune sequencing data. TCR beta libraries were prepared from cDNA with unique molecular identifiers. TCRdb passed the PCR reads through MiXCR, listing each CDR3 protein once. The top ten clones hold about 7.6% of a sample with about 430,000 distinct CDR3 sequences, 30% to 40% of them seen once. Their recognized antigens are unknown. Overall study findings and caveats: Elevated frequency relative to controls characterized four or five TRBV segments in patients, TRBV5-6, TRBV5-1 and TRBV20-1 among them.

Sequenced sample: blood. These receptors originate from a girl aged 2-10 years with multiple sclerosis.

The chain employs TRBV7-9 and TRBJ1-1, with a weak D call TRBD1 (6 bases). CDR1 and CDR2 from the germline V gene are SEHNR and FQNEAQ (reference sequence). The CDR3 sequence is 18 residues long. Trimming removed 5 bases from V and 0 bases from J, with 22 bases in between. The CDR3 region is CASSTGQLGRKMNTEAFF. The DNA for the CDR3 is TGTGCCAGCAGCACCGGACAGTTAGGGCGAAAAATGAACACTGAAGCTTTCTTT.

This clonotype showed up just a few times. The chain recombines TRBV7-4 with TRBJ2-7; 7 nucleotides agree with TRBD1. CDR1 is SGHVT and CDR2 is SQSDAQ in the germline V gene. V lost 4 bases to trimming and J lost 0 bases; unmatched junction nucleotides: 9. The CDR3 spans 16 residues. Here the CDR3 reads CASSCTGTETSYEQYF. The CDR3 DNA reads as TGTGCCAGCAGCTGTACCGGGACAGAAACCTCCTACGAGCAGTACTTC.

The V and J genes are TRBV27 and TRBJ1-2; D is uncertain. This CDR3 comprises 14 residues. The germline gives CDR1 MNHEY, CDR2 SMNVEV (reference sequence). V lost 5 bases and J 4 bases, leaving 14 bases between the germline ends. The CDR3: CASSPEGTPYGYTF. Written as DNA, the CDR3 is TGTGCCAGCAGTCCCGAAGGCACCCCCTATGGCTACACCTTC.

The chain is built from TRBV29-1 and TRBJ2-1; 7 nucleotides align to TRBD1. With V trimmed by 7 bases and J by 0 bases, 12 bases remained unmatched. Germline V gene sequence: CDR1 SQVTM, CDR2 ANQGSEA. This CDR3 is 16 amino acids long. The CDR3 bases are TGCAGCGGACAATCCCCGGGACAGAGCTCCTACAATGAGCAGTTCTTC. It is translated as CSGQSPGQSSYNEQFF.

This clonotype occurred a few times. V usage is TRBV28 and J usage is TRBJ2-1; D possibly uses TRBD1 or TRBD2 (6 bases each). This CDR3 has 14 amino acids. Trimming removed 2 bases at V and 7 bases at J, with 12 bases between. The germline CDR1 and CDR2 sequences are MDHEN and SYDVKM. The CDR3, as DNA: TGTGCCAGCAGTTTAACCGGGGGCGGGAATGAGCAGTTCTTC. Translation gives CASSLTGGGNEQFF.

The genes are TRBV11-2 and TRBJ2-3; D remains ambiguous. Germline V lookup: CDR1 SGHAT, CDR2 FQNNGV. CDR3 length: 16 residues. V lost 6 bases and J lost 1, with 17 bases in between. CDR3 sequence (DNA): TGTGCCAGCAGGCCTTACGGAAGGCTGGGCACAGATACGCAGTATTTT. It translates to CASRPYGRLGTDTQYF.

The chain couples TRBV20-1 to TRBJ1-2; D uncertain. Germline CDR1 is DFQATT and CDR2 is SNEGSKA (reference sequence). Deletions cut 0 bases from V and 5 bases from J, with 10 bases between. This CDR3 spans 13 amino acids. The CDR3 nucleotides read TGCAGTGCTAGAGACCCCCAGATTTATGGCTACACCTTC. This sequence encodes CSARDPQIYGYTF.

The chain combines TRBV5-1 with TRBJ2-7; 10 nucleotides align to TRBD2. Germline CDR1 reads SGHRS; CDR2 reads YFSETQ. The ends lost 0 bases at V and 4 bases at J; junction bases unmatched: 4. The CDR3 has 15 residues. In DNA, the CDR3 is TGCGCCAGCAGCTTGGTCCGACTAGCGGGTTACGAGCAGTACTTC. Protein product: CASSLVRLAGYEQYF. Combining the CDR3 with reference TRBV5-1 and TRBJ2-7 gives the whole variable domain KAGVTQTPRYLIKTRGQQVTLSCSPISGHRSVSWYQQTPGQGLQFLFEYFSETQRNKGNFPGRFSGRQFSNSRSEMNVSTLELGDSALYLCASSLVRLAGYEQYFGPGTRLTVT.

This chain links TRBV4-3 with TRBJ2-1; 11 positions match TRBD2. The germline CDR1 and CDR2 sequences are LGHNA and YSLEER. V was clipped by 3 bases and J by 7 bases; unmatched bases: 8. The CDR3 runs to 16 residues. The CDR3 protein is CASSHIAGGPGNEQFF. The CDR3 DNA is TGCGCCAGCAGCCATATAGCGGGAGGGCCGGGTAATGAGCAGTTCTTC.

The chain is built from TRBV29-1 and TRBJ2-3; no definite D call. CDR1 SQVTM and CDR2 ANQGSEA come from the germline V gene. Between the trimmed V and J ends, which lost 1 base and 0 bases, there was a span of 5 bases. The CDR3 loop spans 13 amino acids. The CDR3 sequence is CSVEGGSTDTQYF. CDR3 sequence (DNA): TGCAGCGTTGAAGGCGGAAGCACAGATACGCAGTATTTT.

This clonotype was counted between two and nine times. V and J are TRBV4-1 and TRBJ1-4; TRBD1 matches at 8 bases. J was trimmed by 7 bases and V by 3 bases; bases with no gene match: 7. CDR1 and CDR2 (germline): MGHRA, YSYEKL. The CDR3 length is 15 residues. CDR3 region: CASSQWPGGSEKLFF. The CDR3 DNA follows: TGCGCCAGCAGCCAGTGGCCAGGGGGCAGTGAAAAACTGTTTTTT.

This clonotype was counted only a few times. V and J are TRBV4-1 and TRBJ2-4; D is perhaps TRBD1 or TRBD2 (6 bases each). Trimming left V 1 base short and J 0 bases short, with 16 bases between. The CDR3 sequence is 18 residues long. CDR1 is MGHRA, CDR2 YSYEKL, per germline. The CDR3 DNA reads TGCGCCAGCAGCCAAGGGTTTGGCGGGGACATAGCCAAAAACATTCAGTACTTC. It encodes CASSQGFGGDIAKNIQYF.

This clonotype was seen a handful of times. The V gene is TRBV7-9, the J gene TRBJ2-3, with 7 bases identical to TRBD2. The germline V gene has CDR1 SEHNR and CDR2 FQNEAQ (reference sequence). Unmatched junction bases numbered 6, after V lost 1 base and J lost 2 bases. This CDR3 is 16 amino acids long. The CDR3 region is CASSLVPGGDTDTQYF. In nucleotides, the CDR3 is TGTGCCAGCAGCTTAGTACCGGGGGGAGACACAGATACGCAGTATTTT.

This clonotype showed up just a few times. The rearrangement uses TRBV7-9 and TRBJ2-1, with D perhaps TRBD1 (5 bases). The CDR3 extends over 17 amino acids. Trimming took 1 base from V and 1 from J, leaving 14 bases between them. Germline V gene data show CDR1 as SEHNR and CDR2 as FQNEAQ (reference sequence). CDR3 protein: CASSLELIPGSYNEQFF. The CDR3 nucleotides read TGTGCCAGCAGCTTAGAGTTAATCCCAGGGTCCTACAATGAGCAGTTCTTC.

CDR3 sequence reads: CASSPWRASYEQYF. The CDR3 DNA is TGTGCCAGCTCACCTTGGAGGGCCTCCTACGAGCAGTACTTC. The V and J genes are TRBV18 and TRBJ2-7; D possibly corresponds to TRBD2 (6 bases). Between the trimmed V and J ends, which lost 3 bases and 0 bases, there was a span of 9 bases. The CDR3 covers 14 residues. Germline V gene lookup returns CDR1 KGHSH and CDR2 LQKENI.

The rearrangement uses TRBV7-3 and TRBJ1-2, with D tentatively TRBD1 (6 bases). The CDR3 runs 14 residues. V lost 5 bases, J lost 6 bases, and 16 bases lay in between. Germline CDR1 is SGHTA and CDR2 is FQGTGA. CDR3 in DNA: TGTGCCAGCAGCCCCCAAGGGGGGGAACATGGCTACACCTTC. This encodes CASSPQGGEHGYTF.